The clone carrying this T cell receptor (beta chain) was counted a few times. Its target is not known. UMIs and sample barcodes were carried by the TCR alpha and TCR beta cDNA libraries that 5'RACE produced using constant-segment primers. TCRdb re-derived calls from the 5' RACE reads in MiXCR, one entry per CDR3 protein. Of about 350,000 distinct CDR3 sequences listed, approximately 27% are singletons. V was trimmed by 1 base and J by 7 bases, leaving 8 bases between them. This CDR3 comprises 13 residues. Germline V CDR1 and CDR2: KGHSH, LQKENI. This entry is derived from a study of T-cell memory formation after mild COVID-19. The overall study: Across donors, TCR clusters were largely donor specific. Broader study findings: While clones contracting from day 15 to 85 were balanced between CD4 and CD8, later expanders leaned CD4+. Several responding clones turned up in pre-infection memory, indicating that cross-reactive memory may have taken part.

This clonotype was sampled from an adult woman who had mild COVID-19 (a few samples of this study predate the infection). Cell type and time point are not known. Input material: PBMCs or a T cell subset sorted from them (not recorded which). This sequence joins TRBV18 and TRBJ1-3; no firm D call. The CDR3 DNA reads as TGTGCCAGCTCACCACGACCGAAGAACACCATATATTTT. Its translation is CASSPRPKNTIYF.